The sequence of this T cell receptor beta chain was determined in a study of cytomegalovirus exposure and HLA in healthy donors. The study's findings and limits: Associated with cytomegalovirus, according to the listing, were around 170 TCR beta chains.

In its sample, this clone was seen a few times. Its antigen remains unknown. Germline V gene data show CDR1 as SGHNT and CDR2 as YYREEE (reference sequence). The germline V and J ends were trimmed by 4 bases and 3 bases, with 25 bases remaining between them. This CDR3 contains 18 residues. Both 60 Vbeta primers and 13 Jbeta primers went into the PCR. Using immunoSEQ multiplex PCR, the repertoire was profiled, and TCRdb retains in-frame clones only, with some absent. This sample has over 150,000 clones; roughly four fifths occur once, and the top ten carry 2.5% to 3.5%. The sample was PBMCs. This TCR was sampled from a woman aged 45 to 65 in good health and CMV-seropositive. This chain connects TRBV5-4 to TRBJ2-5; tentatively, D is TRBD1 (9 bases). CDR3 nucleotide sequence: TGTGCCAGCAGCGGCGGGGGGACAGGGTTTGAGTGGAAAGAGACCCAGTACTTC. Translating it yields CASSGGGTGFEWKETQYF. Looking up the rest from reference TRBV5-4 and TRBJ2-5 gives the full variable domain: ETGVTQSPTHLIKTRGQQVTLRCSSQSGHNTVSWYQQALGQGPQFIFQYYREEENGRGNFPPRFSGLQFPNYSSELNVNALELDDSALYLCASSGGGTGFEWKETQYFGPGTRLLVL.